The sequence of this T cell receptor beta chain was determined in a study of CD8 T cells in ankylosing spondylitis. This clonotype was found a few times. Antigen: not known. It was by quantitative 5'-RACE with molecular barcodes that TCR beta libraries were made. TCRdb processed the 5' RACE reads anew with MiXCR; each CDR3 protein has one entry. The table lists more than 250,000 distinct CDR3 sequences, roughly 8% of them singletons, with 13% to 15% in the top ten. Regarding the study as a whole: Clones linked to disease, bearing a CD8+ phenotype, were relatively rare in peripheral blood. Significant enrichment of disease-linked clones was reported in matched ankylosing spondylitis synovial fluid. Before this, some motif variants had been reported in reactive arthritis synovial fluid and blood. For ankylosing spondylitis blood, a TCR beta motif of eight or nine highly homologous variants appeared characteristic.

The clonotype originates from a male donor with ankylosing spondylitis. The specimen sequenced was blood, either unsorted or a sorted T cell fraction (not recorded which).

CDR3 region: CASSLTEDRGEQYF. CDR3 coding DNA: TGTGCCAGCAGTTTAACCGAGGACAGGGGCGAGCAGTACTTC. This sequence joins TRBV28 and TRBJ2-7; 9 nucleotides line up with TRBD1. The V and J ends lost 2 bases and 6 bases, in that order; junction bases with no gene match: 5. Germline V lookup: CDR1 MDHEN, CDR2 SYDVKM. The CDR3 length is 14 residues.